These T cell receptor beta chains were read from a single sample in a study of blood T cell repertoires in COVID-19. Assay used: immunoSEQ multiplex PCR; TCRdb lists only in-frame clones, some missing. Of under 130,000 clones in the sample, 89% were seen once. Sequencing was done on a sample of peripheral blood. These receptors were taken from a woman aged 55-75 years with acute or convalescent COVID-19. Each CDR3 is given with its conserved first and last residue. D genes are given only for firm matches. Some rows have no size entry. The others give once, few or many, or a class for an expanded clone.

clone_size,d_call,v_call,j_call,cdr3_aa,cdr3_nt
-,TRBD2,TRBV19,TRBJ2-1,CASSTGLAGEQFF,TGTGCCAGTAGTACGGGACTAGCTGGTGAGCAGTTCTTC
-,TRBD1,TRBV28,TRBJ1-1,CASSLAGGILNTEAFF,TGTGCCAGCAGTTTAGCAGGGGGAATTCTGAACACTGAAGCTTTCTTT
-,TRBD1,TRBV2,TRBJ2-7,CASSGTGFGQYF,TGTGCCAGCAGTGGGACAGGGTTCGGGCAGTACTTC
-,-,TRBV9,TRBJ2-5,CASSQVGETQYF,TGTGCCAGCAGCCAAGTCGGGGAGACCCAGTACTTC
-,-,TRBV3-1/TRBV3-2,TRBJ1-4,CASSQDRGRGSEKLFF,TGTGCCAGCAGCCAAGATCGGGGGAGGGGAAGTGAAAAACTGTTTTTT
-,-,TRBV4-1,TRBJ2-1,CASSQAQRIYNEQFF,TGCGCCAGCAGCCAAGCTCAGCGGATCTACAATGAGCAGTTCTTC
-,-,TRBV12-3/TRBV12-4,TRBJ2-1,CASSLGQINEQFF,TGTGCCAGCAGTTTGGGGCAGATCAATGAGCAGTTCTTC
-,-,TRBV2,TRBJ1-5,CASSEIYSNQPQHF,TGTGCCAGCAGTGAGATCTATAGCAATCAGCCCCAGCATTTT
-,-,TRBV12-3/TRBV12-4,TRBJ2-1,CASRLSGNEQFF,TGTGCCAGCAGGCTTAGCGGTAATGAGCAGTTCTTC
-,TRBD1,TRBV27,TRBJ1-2,CASSGTAFPRAPGGYTF,TGTGCCAGCAGTGGGACAGCCTTCCCACGCGCTCCGGGGGGCTACACCTTC
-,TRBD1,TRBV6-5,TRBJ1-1,CASRRDRTNTEAFF,TGTGCCAGCAGGAGGGACAGAACGAACACTGAAGCTTTCTTT
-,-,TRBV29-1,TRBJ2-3,CSYRGTDTQYF,TGCAGCTATAGAGGGACAGATACGCAGTATTTT
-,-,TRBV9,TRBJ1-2,CASSPTGSGGYTF,TGTGCCAGCAGCCCAACAGGGTCTGGAGGCTACACCTTC
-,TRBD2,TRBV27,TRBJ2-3,CASSLRTSGRPDTQYF,TGTGCCAGCAGTTTAAGGACTAGCGGGAGGCCAGATACGCAGTATTTT
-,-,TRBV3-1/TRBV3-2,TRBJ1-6,CASSPSGNSPLHF,TGTGCCAGCAGCCCATCCGGTAATTCACCCCTCCACTTT
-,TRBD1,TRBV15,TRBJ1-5,CATSRDDRGQQPQHF,TGTGCCACCAGCAGAGACGACAGGGGGCAGCAGCCCCAGCATTTT
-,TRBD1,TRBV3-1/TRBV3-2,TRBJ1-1,CASSHPVGDSNTEAFF,TGTGCCAGCAGCCATCCTGTGGGGGACAGCAACACTGAAGCTTTCTTT
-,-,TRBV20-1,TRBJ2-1,CSAKIGEQFF,TGCAGTGCTAAAATCGGGGAGCAGTTCTTC
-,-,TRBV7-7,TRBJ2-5,CASSPGTTLGETQYF,TGTGCTAGCAGCCCTGGGACAACCCTAGGGGAGACCCAGTACTTC
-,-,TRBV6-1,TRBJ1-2,CASSEAPEGLRGYTF,TGTGCCAGCAGTGAAGCGCCCGAGGGCTTGCGGGGCTACACCTTC
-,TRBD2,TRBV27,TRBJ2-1,CASRPSGPSYNEQFF,TGTGCCAGCCGGCCTAGCGGGCCGTCCTACAATGAGCAGTTCTTC
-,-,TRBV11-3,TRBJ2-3,CASSLGRGADTQYF,TGTGCCAGCAGCTTAGGACGCGGGGCAGATACGCAGTATTTT
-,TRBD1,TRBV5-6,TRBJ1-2,CASSLVRDRGGYGYTF,TGTGCCAGCAGCTTGGTTAGGGACAGGGGAGGATATGGCTACACCTTC
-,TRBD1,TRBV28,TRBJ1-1,CASRTGGTTEAFF,TGTGCCAGCAGGACAGGGGGGACCACTGAAGCTTTCTTT
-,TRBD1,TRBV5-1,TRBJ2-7,CASSLEPQGAGEQYF,TGCGCCAGCAGCTTGGAACCTCAGGGGGCGGGGGAGCAGTACTTC
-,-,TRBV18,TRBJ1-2,CASSSRENYGYTF,TGTGCCAGCTCAAGTCGAGAAAACTATGGCTACACCTTC
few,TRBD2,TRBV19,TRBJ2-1,CATTGGLAGYSEQFF,TGTGCCACGACGGGGGGGCTAGCGGGTTACTCGGAGCAGTTCTTC
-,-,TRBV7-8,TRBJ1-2,CASRPLGGNYGYTF,TGTGCCAGCAGACCCCTGGGGGGAAACTATGGCTACACCTTC
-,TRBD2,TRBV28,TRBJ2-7,CASSLLGRERSYEQYF,TGTGCCAGCAGTTTATTAGGGCGGGAGCGGTCCTACGAGCAGTACTTC
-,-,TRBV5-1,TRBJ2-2,CASSPDNTHGELFF,TGCGCCAGCAGCCCGGACAACACCCACGGGGAGCTGTTTTTT
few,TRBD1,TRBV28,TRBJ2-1,CASSLGLGIRGLNEQFF,TGTGCCAGCAGTTTGGGACTGGGGATCAGGGGGCTGAATGAGCAGTTCTTC
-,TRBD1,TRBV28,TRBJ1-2,CASSPPRGQGNGYTF,TGTGCCAGCAGTCCCCCTCGAGGACAGGGAAATGGCTACACCTTC
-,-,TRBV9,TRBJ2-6,CASSVSLAGANVLTF,TGTGCCAGCAGCGTATCTCTAGCTGGGGCCAACGTCCTGACTTTC
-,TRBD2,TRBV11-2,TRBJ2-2,CASSPRAGLLNTGELFF,TGTGCCAGCAGCCCGAGAGCGGGACTCCTGAACACCGGGGAGCTGTTTTTT
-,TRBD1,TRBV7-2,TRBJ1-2,CASRPGTGAGYTF,TGTGCCAGCAGACCTGGGACAGGAGCCGGCTACACCTTC
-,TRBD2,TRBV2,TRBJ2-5,CASSKGLAVRETQYF,TGTGCCAGCAGTAAGGGACTAGCGGTCCGAGAGACCCAGTACTTC
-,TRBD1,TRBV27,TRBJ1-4,CASRGTGTYEKLFF,TGTGCCAGCAGGGGGACAGGGACATACGAAAAACTGTTTTTT
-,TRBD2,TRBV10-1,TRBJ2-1,CASSGGLPSSGWQFF,TGCGCCAGCAGTGGGGGACTACCGTCGTCGGGTTGGCAGTTCTTC
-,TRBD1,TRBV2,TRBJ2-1,CASSRDRYSYNEQFF,TGTGCCAGCAGCAGGGACAGATACTCCTACAATGAGCAGTTCTTC
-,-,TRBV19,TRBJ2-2,CASSIGSSGELFF,TGTGCCAGTAGTATTGGGAGCTCCGGGGAGCTGTTTTTT
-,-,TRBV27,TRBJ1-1,CASSLQTGLNTEAFF,TGTGCCAGCAGCCTTCAAACAGGGCTGAACACTGAAGCTTTCTTT
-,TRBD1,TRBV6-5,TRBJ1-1,CASLIIAGGRTEAFF,TGTGCCAGCTTGATAATCGCAGGGGGACGCACTGAAGCTTTCTTT
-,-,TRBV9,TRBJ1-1,CASRGSDTEAFF,TGTGCCAGTAGGGGGAGTGACACTGAAGCTTTCTTT
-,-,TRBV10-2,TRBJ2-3,CASRLVAVADTQYF,TGCGCCAGCAGACTAGTGGCCGTGGCAGATACGCAGTATTTT
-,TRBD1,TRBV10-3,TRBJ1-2,CAISGGQGENYGYTF,TGTGCCATCAGTGGGGGACAGGGGGAAAACTATGGCTACACCTTC
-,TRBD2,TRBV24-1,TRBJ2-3,CATSDLPPGTSGTDTQYF,TGTGCCACCAGTGATTTGCCCCCCGGGACTAGCGGCACAGATACGCAGTATTTT
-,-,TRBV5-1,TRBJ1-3,CASSLTGTSLGNTIYF,TGCGCCAGCAGCTTGACAGGGACCTCTCTCGGAAACACCATATATTTT
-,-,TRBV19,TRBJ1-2,CASSIARGTYGYTF,TGTGCCAGTAGTATCGCGCGGGGGACCTATGGCTACACCTTC